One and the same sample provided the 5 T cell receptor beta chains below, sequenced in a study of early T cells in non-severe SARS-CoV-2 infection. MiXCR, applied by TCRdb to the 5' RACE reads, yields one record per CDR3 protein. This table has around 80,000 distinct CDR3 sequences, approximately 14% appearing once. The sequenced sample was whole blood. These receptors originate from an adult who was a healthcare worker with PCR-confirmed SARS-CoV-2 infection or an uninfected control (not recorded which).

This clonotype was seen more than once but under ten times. The DNA for the CDR3 is TGTGCCAGCGCCGGGACAGGGGAGCGCGGGGAGCTGTTTTTT. Its translation is CASAGTGERGELFF. The V call is TRBV5-5, the J call TRBJ2-2; 10 bases are shared with TRBD1. Germline loops: CDR1 SGHKS, CDR2 YYEKEE (reference sequence). The J segment lost 7 bases and the V segment lost 7 bases, leaving 7 bases of the junction unmatched. The CDR3 is 14 residues long.

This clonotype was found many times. The CDR3 DNA follows: TGTGCCAGCAGTTATGGGTCCTACGAGCAGTACTTC. Protein sequence: CASSYGSYEQYF. The chain has TRBV28 and TRBJ2-7; D not certain. The length of the CDR3 is 12 residues. Germline CDR1 is MDHEN and CDR2 is SYDVKM. V shed 4 bases and J shed 1 base, with 5 bases lying between them.

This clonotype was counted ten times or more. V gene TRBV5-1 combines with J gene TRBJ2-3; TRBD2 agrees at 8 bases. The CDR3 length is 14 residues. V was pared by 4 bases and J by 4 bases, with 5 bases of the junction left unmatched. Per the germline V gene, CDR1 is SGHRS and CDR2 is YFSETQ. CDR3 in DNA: TGCGCCAGCAGCCCCCGGGGGGGGCCAGATACGCAGTATTTT. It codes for CASSPRGGPDTQYF.

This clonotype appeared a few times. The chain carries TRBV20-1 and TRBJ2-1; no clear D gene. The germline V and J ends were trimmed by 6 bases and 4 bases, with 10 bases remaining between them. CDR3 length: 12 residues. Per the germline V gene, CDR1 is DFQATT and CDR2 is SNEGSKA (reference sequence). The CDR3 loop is CSAIERYNEQFF. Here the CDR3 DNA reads TGCAGTGCGATAGAACGGTACAATGAGCAGTTCTTC.

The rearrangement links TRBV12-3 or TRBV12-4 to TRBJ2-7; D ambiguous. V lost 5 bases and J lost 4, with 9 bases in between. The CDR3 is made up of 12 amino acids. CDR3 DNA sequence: TGTGCCAGCAGTGCGGCAGCGTACGAGCAGTACTTC. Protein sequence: CASSAAAYEQYF.